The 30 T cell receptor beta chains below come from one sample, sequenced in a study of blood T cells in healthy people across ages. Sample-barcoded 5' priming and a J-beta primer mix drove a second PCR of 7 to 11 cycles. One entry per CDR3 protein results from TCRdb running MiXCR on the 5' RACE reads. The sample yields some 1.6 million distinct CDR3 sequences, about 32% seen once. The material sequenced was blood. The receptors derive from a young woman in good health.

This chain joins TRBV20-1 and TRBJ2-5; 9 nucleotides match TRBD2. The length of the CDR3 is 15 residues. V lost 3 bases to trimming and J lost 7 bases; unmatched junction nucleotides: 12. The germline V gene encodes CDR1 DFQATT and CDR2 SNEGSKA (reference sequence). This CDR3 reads CSASSASGNVGTQYF. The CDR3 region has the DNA TGCAGTGCTAGTTCGGCTAGCGGGAATGTTGGGACCCAGTACTTC.

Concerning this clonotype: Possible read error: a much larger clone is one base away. This CDR3 is CASSLKTVAGFYEQYF. DNA for the CDR3: TGTGCCAGCAGCTTAAAAACGGTTGCAGGGTTTTACGAGCAGTACTTC. The chain recombines TRBV11-2 with TRBJ2-4; maybe TRBD1 (5 bases). The J call may be wrong; the DNA end is better matched by TRBJ2-7. Per the germline V gene, CDR1 is SGHAT and CDR2 is FQNNGV. The CDR3 is 16 amino acids.

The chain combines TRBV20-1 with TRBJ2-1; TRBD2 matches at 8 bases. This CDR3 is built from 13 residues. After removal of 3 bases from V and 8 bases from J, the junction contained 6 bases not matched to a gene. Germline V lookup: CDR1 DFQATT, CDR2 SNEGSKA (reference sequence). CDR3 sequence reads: CSASGRALDEQFF. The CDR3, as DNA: TGCAGTGCTAGCGGGAGGGCCTTGGATGAGCAGTTCTTC.

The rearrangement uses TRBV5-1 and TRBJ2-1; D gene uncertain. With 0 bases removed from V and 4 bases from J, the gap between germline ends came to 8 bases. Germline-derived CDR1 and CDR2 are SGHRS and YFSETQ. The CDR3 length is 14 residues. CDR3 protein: CASSLEDVYNEQFF. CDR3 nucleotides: TGCGCCAGCAGCTTGGAGGACGTTTACAATGAGCAGTTCTTC.

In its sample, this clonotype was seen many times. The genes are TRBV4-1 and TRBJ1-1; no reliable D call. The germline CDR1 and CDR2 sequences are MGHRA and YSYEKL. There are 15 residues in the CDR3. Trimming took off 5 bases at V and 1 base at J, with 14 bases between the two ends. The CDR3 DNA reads TGCGCCAGCAGCAAAAGACCAACCGGGAACACTGAAGCTTTCTTT. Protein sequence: CASSKRPTGNTEAFF.

CDR3 DNA sequence: TGTGCCAGCAGGCGACTAGGGGGCGAGCAGTACTTC. Its protein product is CASRRLGGEQYF. The J gene is TRBJ2-7, the V gene TRBV2; D assignment may be TRBD1 or TRBD2 (6 bases each). Per the germline V gene, CDR1 is SNHLY and CDR2 is FYNNEI. Trimming took off 6 bases at V and 6 bases at J, with 12 bases between the two ends. This CDR3 comprises 12 residues. The full variable domain, its missing parts supplied by reference TRBV2 and TRBJ2-7, is EPEVTQTPSHQVTQMGQEVILRCVPISNHLYFYWYRQILGQKVEFLVSFYNNEISEKSEIFDDQFSVERPDGSNFTLKIRSTKLEDSAMYFCASRRLGGEQYFGPGTRLTVT.

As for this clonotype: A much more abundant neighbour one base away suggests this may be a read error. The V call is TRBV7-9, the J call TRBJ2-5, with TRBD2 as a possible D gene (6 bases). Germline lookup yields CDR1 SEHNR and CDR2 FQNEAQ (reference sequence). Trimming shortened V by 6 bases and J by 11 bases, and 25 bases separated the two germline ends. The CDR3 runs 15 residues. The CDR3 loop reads CASSRGYSSYNEQYF. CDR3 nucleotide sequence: TGTGCCAGCAGTCGGGGGTACAGCTCCTACAATGAGCAGTACTTC.

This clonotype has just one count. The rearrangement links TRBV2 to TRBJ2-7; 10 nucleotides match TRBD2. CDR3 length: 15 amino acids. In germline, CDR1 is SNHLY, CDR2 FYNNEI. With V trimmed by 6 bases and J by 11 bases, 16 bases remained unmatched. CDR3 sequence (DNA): TGTGCCAGCAGCCCTGCTAGCGGGGGATCCTCTTGGAAGTACTTC. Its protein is CASSPASGGSSWKYF.

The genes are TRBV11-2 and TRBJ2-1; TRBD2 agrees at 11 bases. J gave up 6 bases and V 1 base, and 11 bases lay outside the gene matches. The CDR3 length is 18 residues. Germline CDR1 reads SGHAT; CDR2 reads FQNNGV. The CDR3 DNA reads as TGTGCCAGCAGCTTAGGGCCCCCTACTAGCGGGAGCGGCAATGAGCAGTTCTTC. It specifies CASSLGPPTSGSGNEQFF. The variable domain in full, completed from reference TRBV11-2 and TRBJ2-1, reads EAGVAQSPRYKIIEKRQSVAFWCNPISGHATLYWYQQILGQGPKLLIQFQNNGVVDDSQLPKDRFSAERLKGVDSTLKIQPAKLEDSAVYLCASSLGPPTSGSGNEQFFGPGTRLTVL.

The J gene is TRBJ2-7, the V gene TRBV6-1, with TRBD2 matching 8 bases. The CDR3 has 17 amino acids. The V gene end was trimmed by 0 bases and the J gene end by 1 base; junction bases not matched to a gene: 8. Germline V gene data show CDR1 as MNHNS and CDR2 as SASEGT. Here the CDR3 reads CASSEAEGGGYSYEQYF. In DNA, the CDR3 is TGTGCCAGCAGTGAAGCAGAAGGCGGGGGGTATTCCTACGAGCAGTACTTC.

The DNA for the CDR3 is TGTGCCTGGGACTTTACGGAAGAAAAACTGTTTTTT. This gives the protein CAWDFTEEKLFF. The J gene is TRBJ1-4, the V gene TRBV30; no clear D gene. Deletions cut 5 bases from V and 8 bases from J, with 12 bases between. The CDR3 has 12 residues. Germline values: CDR1 GTSNPN, CDR2 SVGIG (reference sequence).

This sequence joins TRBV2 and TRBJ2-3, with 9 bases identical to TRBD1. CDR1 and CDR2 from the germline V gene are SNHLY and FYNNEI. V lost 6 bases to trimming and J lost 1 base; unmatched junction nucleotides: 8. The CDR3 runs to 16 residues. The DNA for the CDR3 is TGTGCCAGCAGAGTCCGGGACAGGGTAGGCACAGATACGCAGTATTTT. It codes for CASRVRDRVGTDTQYF.

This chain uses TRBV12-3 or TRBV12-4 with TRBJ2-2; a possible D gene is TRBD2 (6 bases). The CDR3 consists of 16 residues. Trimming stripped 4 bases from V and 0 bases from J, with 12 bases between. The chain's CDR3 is CASSSWRGANTGELFF. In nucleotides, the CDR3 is TGTGCCAGCAGTTCTTGGCGGGGCGCGAACACCGGGGAGCTGTTTTTT.

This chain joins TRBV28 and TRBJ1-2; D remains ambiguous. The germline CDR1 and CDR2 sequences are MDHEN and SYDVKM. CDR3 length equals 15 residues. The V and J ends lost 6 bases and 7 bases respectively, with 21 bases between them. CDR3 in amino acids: CASSPGLEKVCGYTF. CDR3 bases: TGTGCCAGCAGCCCTGGACTGGAGAAGGTCTGTGGCTACACCTTC.

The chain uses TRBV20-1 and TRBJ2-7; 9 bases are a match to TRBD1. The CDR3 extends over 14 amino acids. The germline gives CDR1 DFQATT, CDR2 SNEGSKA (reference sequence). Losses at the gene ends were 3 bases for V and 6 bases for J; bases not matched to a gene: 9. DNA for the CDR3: TGCAGTGCTAGGGAACGGACAGGGGTCCGCGAGCAGTACTTC. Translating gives CSARERTGVREQYF.

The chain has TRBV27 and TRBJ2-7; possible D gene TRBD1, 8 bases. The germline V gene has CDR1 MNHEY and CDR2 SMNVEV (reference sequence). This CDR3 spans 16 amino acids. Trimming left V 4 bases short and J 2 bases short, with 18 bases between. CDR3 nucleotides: TGTGCCAGCAGTTACGGCACAGGGGGGGGAACCTACGAGCAGTACTTC. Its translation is CASSYGTGGGTYEQYF.

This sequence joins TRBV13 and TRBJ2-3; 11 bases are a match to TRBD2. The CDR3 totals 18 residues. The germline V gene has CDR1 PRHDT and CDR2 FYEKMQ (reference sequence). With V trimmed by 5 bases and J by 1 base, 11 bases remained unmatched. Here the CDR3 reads CASSPTGTSGLGTDTQYF. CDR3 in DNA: TGTGCCAGCAGCCCTACCGGGACTAGCGGACTCGGCACAGATACGCAGTATTTT.

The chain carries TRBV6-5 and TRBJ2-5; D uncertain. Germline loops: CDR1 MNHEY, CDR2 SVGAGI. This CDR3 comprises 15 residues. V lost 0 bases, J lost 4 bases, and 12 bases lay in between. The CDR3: CASSYSDLLGETQYF. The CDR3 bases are TGTGCCAGCAGTTACTCAGACCTGCTGGGAGAGACCCAGTACTTC.

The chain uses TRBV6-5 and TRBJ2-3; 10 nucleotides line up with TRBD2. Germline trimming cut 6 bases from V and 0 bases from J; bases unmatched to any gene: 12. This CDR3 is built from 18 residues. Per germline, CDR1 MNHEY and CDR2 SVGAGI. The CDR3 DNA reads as TGTGCCAGCAGCTATTCCGGGACTAGCGAGAGCAGCACAGATACGCAGTATTTT. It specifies CASSYSGTSESSTDTQYF.

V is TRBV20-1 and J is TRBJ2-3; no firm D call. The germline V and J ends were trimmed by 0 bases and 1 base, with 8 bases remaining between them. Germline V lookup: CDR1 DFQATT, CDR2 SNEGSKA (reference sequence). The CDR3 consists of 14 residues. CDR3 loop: CSARDRTGTDTQYF. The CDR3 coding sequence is TGCAGTGCTAGAGATCGAACAGGCACAGATACGCAGTATTTT.

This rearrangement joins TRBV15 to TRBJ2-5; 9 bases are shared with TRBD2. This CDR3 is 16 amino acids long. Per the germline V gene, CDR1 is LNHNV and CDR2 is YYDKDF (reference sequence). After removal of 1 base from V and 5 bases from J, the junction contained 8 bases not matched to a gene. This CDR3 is CATSRAGTSIRETQYF. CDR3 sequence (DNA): TGTGCCACCAGCAGAGCCGGGACTAGCATTCGGGAGACCCAGTACTTC.

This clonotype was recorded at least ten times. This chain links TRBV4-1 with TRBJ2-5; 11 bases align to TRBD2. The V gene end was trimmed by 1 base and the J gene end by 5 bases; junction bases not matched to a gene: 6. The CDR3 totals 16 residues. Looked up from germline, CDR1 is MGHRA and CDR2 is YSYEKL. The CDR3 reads CASSQGLAGGIETQYF. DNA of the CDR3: TGCGCCAGCAGCCAAGGGCTAGCGGGGGGTATTGAGACCCAGTACTTC.

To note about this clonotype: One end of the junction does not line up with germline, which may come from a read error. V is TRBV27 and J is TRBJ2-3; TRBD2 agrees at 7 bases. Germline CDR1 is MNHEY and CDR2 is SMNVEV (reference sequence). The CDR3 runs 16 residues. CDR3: CASSLSTGGSTDMQYF. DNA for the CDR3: TGTGCCAGCAGCTTATCGACGGGAGGTAGCACAGATATGCAGTATTTT.

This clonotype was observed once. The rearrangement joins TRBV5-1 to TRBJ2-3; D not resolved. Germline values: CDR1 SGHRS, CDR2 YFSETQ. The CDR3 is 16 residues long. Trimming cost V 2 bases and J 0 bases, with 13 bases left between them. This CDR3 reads CASSFEKLTSTDTQYF. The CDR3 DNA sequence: TGCGCCAGCAGCTTCGAAAAACTAACTAGCACAGATACGCAGTATTTT.

CDR3 in DNA: TGTGCCAGCAGCCAAGAAGTGGGTTTAACCTACAATGAGCAGTTCTTC. Encoded protein: CASSQEVGLTYNEQFF. V gene TRBV4-2 combines with J gene TRBJ2-1, with D uncertain. V was clipped by 0 bases and J by 2 bases, with 11 bases between them. Germline CDR1 LGHNA, CDR2 YNFKEQ. The CDR3 contains 16 residues.

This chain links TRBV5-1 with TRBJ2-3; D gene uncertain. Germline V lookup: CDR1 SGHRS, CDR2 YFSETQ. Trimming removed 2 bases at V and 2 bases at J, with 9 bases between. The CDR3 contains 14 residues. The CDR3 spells CASSFQVATDTQYF. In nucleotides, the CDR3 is TGCGCCAGCAGCTTCCAGGTCGCCACAGATACGCAGTATTTT.

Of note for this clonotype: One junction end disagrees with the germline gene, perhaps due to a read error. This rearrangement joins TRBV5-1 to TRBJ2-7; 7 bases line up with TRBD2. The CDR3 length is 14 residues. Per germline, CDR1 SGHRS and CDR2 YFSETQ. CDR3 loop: CVSSWEGSSYEQYF. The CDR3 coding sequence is TGCGTCAGCAGTTGGGAGGGCAGCTCCTACGAGCAGTACTTC.

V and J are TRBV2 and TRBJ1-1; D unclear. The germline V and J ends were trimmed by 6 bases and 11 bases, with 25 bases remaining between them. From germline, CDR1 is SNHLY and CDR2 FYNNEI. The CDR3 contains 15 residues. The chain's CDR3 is CASRRSLLNPPGAFF. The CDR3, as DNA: TGTGCCAGCAGGAGATCCTTATTAAATCCTCCGGGCGCTTTCTTT.

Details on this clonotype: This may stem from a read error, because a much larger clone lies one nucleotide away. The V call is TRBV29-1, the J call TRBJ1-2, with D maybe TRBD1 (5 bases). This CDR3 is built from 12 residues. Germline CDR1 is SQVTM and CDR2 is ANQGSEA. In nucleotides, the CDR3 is TGCGGCGTCCTTACCGGGGGGTATGGCTACACCTTC. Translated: CGVLTGGYGYTF.

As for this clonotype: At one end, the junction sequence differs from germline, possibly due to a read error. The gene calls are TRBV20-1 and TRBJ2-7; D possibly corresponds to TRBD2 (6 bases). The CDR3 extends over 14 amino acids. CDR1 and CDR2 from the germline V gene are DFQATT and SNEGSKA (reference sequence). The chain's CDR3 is CSAPPFRGGYERYF. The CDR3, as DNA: TGCAGTGCTCCCCCCTTCCGGGGAGGCTACGAGCGGTACTTC.